These 30 T cell receptor beta chains came from one sample sequenced in a study of blood T cell repertoires in COVID-19. Profiled with immunoSEQ multiplex PCR; TCRdb holds only in-frame clones, not every one. In the table there are about 48,000 clones, 85% of which are singletons. Sequenced: peripheral blood. These receptors all stem from a woman aged 55-70 years with acute or convalescent COVID-19.

This clone was counted between two and nine times. This chain joins TRBV5-5 and TRBJ1-2; no clear D. From germline, CDR1 is SGHKS and CDR2 YYEKEE (reference sequence). V was trimmed by 6 bases and J by 0 bases, leaving 21 bases between them. CDR3 length equals 17 residues. CDR3 nucleotides: TGTGCCAGCACCACGCTCCAGGCCGGTCCCGCTAACTATGGCTACACCTTC. The encoded protein is CASTTLQAGPANYGYTF.

V usage is TRBV12-3 or TRBV12-4 and J usage is TRBJ1-6; D not resolved. The CDR3 is 12 amino acids. V was shortened by 6 bases and J by 9 bases, with 9 bases between the two germline ends. The CDR3 reads CASSQLVSPLHF. CDR3 DNA: TGTGCCAGCAGCCAGTTGGTTTCACCCCTCCACTTT.

Here the CDR3 DNA reads TGTGCCAGCAGCCAAGATGGAGATGGTAGGTACAATGAGCAGTTCTTC. This encodes CASSQDGDGRYNEQFF. This chain links TRBV3-1 (or the pseudogene TRBV3-2) with TRBJ2-1; D remains ambiguous. V was pared by 0 bases and J by 4 bases, with 13 bases between. CDR1 LGHDT and CDR2 YNNKEL come from the germline V gene (reference sequence). The CDR3 sequence is 16 residues long.

This clone has a handful of counts. The chain recombines TRBV20-1 with TRBJ1-5, with TRBD1 identical over 10 bases. Germline CDR1 and CDR2: DFQATT and SNEGSKA (reference sequence). J lost 11 bases, V lost 3 bases, and 10 bases had no gene match. This CDR3 is 14 amino acids long. The CDR3 coding sequence is TGCAGTGCTAGTCCCGGGACAGGGGTTAAGGCCCAGCATTTT. Protein: CSASPGTGVKAQHF.

This clone was detected only a few times. The V gene is TRBV23-1, the J gene TRBJ2-7; perhaps TRBD2 as D (5 bases). TRBV23-1 is placed among ORFs of uncertain function. Trimming left V 3 bases short and J 3 bases short, with 18 bases between. CDR3 length: 16 amino acids. The CDR3 region has the DNA TGCGCCAGCAGTCACCACGGACTGGGGTGGAACTACGAGCAGTACTTC. Protein product: CASSHHGLGWNYEQYF.

The rearrangement uses TRBV28 and TRBJ1-1; D is uncertain. V was pared by 7 bases and J by 6 bases, with 12 bases between. The germline V gene has CDR1 MDHEN and CDR2 SYDVKM. The CDR3 extends over 12 amino acids. The CDR3 loop reads CASKTLIPEAFF. Here the CDR3 DNA reads TGTGCCAGCAAGACTTTGATCCCTGAAGCTTTCTTT. The variable domain in full, completed from reference TRBV28 and TRBJ1-1, reads DVKVTQSSRYLVKRTGEKVFLECVQDMDHENMFWYRQDPGLGLRLIYFSYDVKMKEKGDIPEGYSVSREKKERFSLILESASTNQTSMYLCASKTLIPEAFFGQGTRLTVV.

This chain uses TRBV7-9 with TRBJ2-7, with D possibly TRBD1 on 6 matching bases. V was trimmed by 4 bases and J by 0 bases, leaving 10 bases between them. CDR3 length equals 14 residues. Germline values: CDR1 SEHNR, CDR2 FQNEAQ (reference sequence). The CDR3 here is CASSSYRDSYEQYF. The CDR3 region has the DNA TGTGCCAGCAGCTCCTACAGGGACTCCTACGAGCAGTACTTC. The complete variable domain, with remaining parts taken from reference TRBV7-9 and TRBJ2-7, reads DTGVSQNPRHKITKRGQNVTFRCDPISEHNRLYWYRQTLGQGPEFLTYFQNEAQLEKSRLLSDRFSAERPKGSFSTLEIQRTEQGDSAMYLCASSSYRDSYEQYFGPGTRLTVT.

This rearrangement joins TRBV7-8 to TRBJ2-3, with D perhaps TRBD1 (8 bases). The CDR3 is 16 residues long. With 7 bases removed from V and 3 bases from J, the gap between germline ends came to 20 bases. Germline V CDR1 and CDR2: SGHVS, FQNEAQ. The DNA of the CDR3 is TGTGCCAGCATCCCGGGCACAGGGGGAGGGACAGATACGCAGTATTTT. It encodes CASIPGTGGGTDTQYF.

The chain combines TRBV4-1 with TRBJ1-6, with TRBD1 matching over 7 bases. After removal of 5 bases from V and 7 bases from J, the junction contained 5 bases not matched to a gene. This CDR3 is 14 amino acids long. Germline loops: CDR1 MGHRA, CDR2 YSYEKL. This CDR3 reads CASSRDRANSPLHF. For the CDR3, the DNA is TGCGCCAGCAGCAGAGACAGGGCCAATTCACCCCTCCACTTT.

This chain connects TRBV5-1 to TRBJ2-3, with TRBD1 identical over 7 bases. The CDR3 runs 15 residues. In germline, CDR1 is SGHRS, CDR2 YFSETQ. The V gene end was trimmed by 2 bases and the J gene end by 4 bases; junction bases not matched to a gene: 7. CDR3 loop: CASSFEDRVSDTQYF. In nucleotides, the CDR3 is TGCGCCAGCAGCTTTGAAGACAGGGTTTCAGATACGCAGTATTTT. Full variable domain (missing parts from reference TRBV5-1 and TRBJ2-3): KAGVTQTPRYLIKTRGQQVTLSCSPISGHRSVSWYQQTPGQGLQFLFEYFSETQRNKGNFPGRFSGRQFSNSRSEMNVSTLELGDSALYLCASSFEDRVSDTQYFGPGTRLTVL.

The rearrangement links TRBV6-6 to TRBJ2-7; a weak D match, TRBD2 (7 bases). Deletions cut 8 bases from V and 2 bases from J, with 13 bases between. CDR3 length equals 13 residues. Germline CDR1 MNHNY, CDR2 SVGAGI (reference sequence). CDR3 sequence reads: CASRRGGAYEQYF. CDR3 DNA sequence: TGTGCCAGCCGGAGAGGGGGGGCCTACGAGCAGTACTTC.

The V call is TRBV28, the J call TRBJ2-1; 9 bases fit TRBD1. V shed 0 bases and J 3 bases; nucleotides not matched to a gene: 3. The CDR3 runs 16 residues. CDR1 and CDR2 (germline): MDHEN, SYDVKM. The CDR3 nucleotides read TGTGCCAGCAGTTTATGGGCGACAGGGGGCTACAATGAGCAGTTCTTC. It encodes CASSLWATGGYNEQFF.

This chain links TRBV6-5 with TRBJ2-6; no definite D call. Germline CDR1 reads MNHEY; CDR2 reads SVGAGI. Trimming removed 7 bases from V and 0 bases from J, with 10 bases in between. This CDR3 spans 15 amino acids. The CDR3 nucleotides read TGTGCCAGCAACATACAGAGCTCTGGGGCCAACGTCCTGACTTTC. This gives the protein CASNIQSSGANVLTF.

The chain carries TRBV4-2 and TRBJ2-1; 9 nucleotides align to TRBD2. Germline CDR1 and CDR2: LGHNA and YNFKEQ. CDR3 size: 16 residues. Unmatched junction bases numbered 6, after V lost 1 base and J lost 5 bases. CDR3 region: CASSQAGGGAHNEQFF. The CDR3 coding sequence is TGTGCCAGCAGCCAAGCGGGCGGGGGGGCCCACAATGAGCAGTTCTTC.

The chain joins TRBV7-6 to TRBJ2-5, with D perhaps matching TRBD1 (6 bases). CDR1 and CDR2 (germline): SGHVS, FNYEAQ. V gave up 2 bases and J gave up 4 bases, with 11 bases separating them. This CDR3 has 14 residues. The CDR3 is CASSLLDSRETQYF. The DNA of the CDR3 is TGTGCCAGCAGCTTACTGGACAGCCGAGAGACCCAGTACTTC.

The rearrangement joins TRBV6-1 to TRBJ2-1; TRBD2 aligns across 7 bases. J was trimmed by 2 bases and V by 1 base; bases with no gene match: 2. Germline V gene data show CDR1 as MNHNS and CDR2 as SASEGT. The CDR3 has 15 amino acids. The CDR3 DNA is TGTGCCAGCAGTGAAGTAACTAGCGCCTACAATGAGCAGTTCTTC. Protein: CASSEVTSAYNEQFF.

The rearrangement uses TRBV29-1 and TRBJ2-3; D is possibly TRBD1 (6 bases). Trimming pared 3 bases from V and 1 base from J, leaving 17 bases between. The CDR3 extends over 16 amino acids. Germline V gene lookup returns CDR1 SQVTM and CDR2 ANQGSEA. CDR3 in DNA: TGCAGCGTTGAGGGACATAAGTCCGGAGGCACAGATACGCAGTATTTT. It is translated as CSVEGHKSGGTDTQYF.

The chain carries TRBV15 and TRBJ2-5, with D perhaps TRBD1 (6 bases). The CDR3 contains 14 residues. The germline CDR1 and CDR2 sequences are LNHNV and YYDKDF (reference sequence). Trimming took 1 base from V and 2 from J, leaving 8 bases between them. The CDR3 protein is CATSRGGGQETQYF. CDR3 nucleotide sequence: TGTGCCACCAGCAGAGGAGGGGGACAAGAGACCCAGTACTTC.

The chain employs TRBV7-8 and TRBJ1-2, with D perhaps matching TRBD1 (5 bases). The germline V and J ends were trimmed by 5 bases and 6 bases, with 10 bases remaining between them. This CDR3 has 12 residues. CDR1 is SGHVS and CDR2 is FQNEAQ in the germline V gene. DNA of the CDR3: TGTGCCAGCAGCCCCAGGGTGGATGGCTACACCTTC. This encodes CASSPRVDGYTF.

This rearrangement joins TRBV6-1 to TRBJ1-2, with D uncertain. Per the germline V gene, CDR1 is MNHNS and CDR2 is SASEGT. The CDR3 covers 13 residues. With 0 bases removed from V and 8 bases from J, the gap between germline ends came to 10 bases. Written as DNA, the CDR3 is TGTGCCAGCAGTGAAGCGGTGACATTCGGCTACACCTTC. This encodes CASSEAVTFGYTF.

The chain joins TRBV11-3 to TRBJ2-7; 7 bases match TRBD2. J gave up 2 bases and V 5 bases, and 6 bases lay outside the gene matches. The CDR3 is made up of 14 amino acids. Germline lookup yields CDR1 SGHNT and CDR2 YENEEA. The CDR3 here is CASSPRDYPYEQYF. The CDR3 coding sequence is TGTGCCAGCAGCCCCAGGGACTACCCCTACGAGCAGTACTTC.

This clone has a handful of counts. This chain joins TRBV7-2 and TRBJ1-5; D is possibly TRBD1 (6 bases). Germline V gives CDR1 SGHTA, CDR2 FQGNSA. The V end lost 2 bases, the J end lost 5 bases, and 10 bases lay between the germline ends. CDR3 length: 14 residues. CDR3 DNA: TGTGCCAGCAGCTTAACTCCAGGGGATCAGCCCCAGCATTTT. Translation gives CASSLTPGDQPQHF.

The chain combines TRBV5-1 with TRBJ2-2; D is perhaps TRBD1 (5 bases). The V gene lost 1 base and the J gene lost 6 bases, with 19 bases spanning the gap. Germline V gives CDR1 SGHRS, CDR2 YFSETQ. The CDR3 sequence is 17 residues long. Written as DNA, the CDR3 is TGCGCCAGCAGCTTGACCCCTGACAGATCGGACGCCGGGGAGCTGTTTTTT. It codes for CASSLTPDRSDAGELFF.

The sample holds one count of this clone. V and J are TRBV9 and TRBJ2-5, with TRBD2 identical over 13 bases. This CDR3 is built from 15 residues. Germline V gene sequence: CDR1 SGDLS, CDR2 YYNGEE. V lost 4 bases, J lost 4 bases, and 4 bases stayed unmatched. In DNA form, the CDR3 reads TGTGCCAGCAGCCTCACTAGCGGGGGGGCAGAGACCCAGTACTTC. Protein: CASSLTSGGAETQYF.

This chain uses TRBV27 with TRBJ1-2; D ambiguous. Deletions cut 5 bases from V and 2 bases from J, with 15 bases between. Looked up from germline, CDR1 is MNHEY and CDR2 is SMNVEV (reference sequence). The CDR3 loop spans 15 amino acids. CDR3 amino acids: CASSLNRLANYGYTF. In DNA form, the CDR3 reads TGTGCCAGCAGTCTCAATCGACTGGCGAACTATGGCTACACCTTC.

This sequence joins TRBV5-4 and TRBJ2-7; D is perhaps TRBD2 (5 bases). Germline CDR1 and CDR2: SGHNT and YYREEE (reference sequence). The CDR3 has 14 amino acids. The ends were cut back, 4 bases at V and 0 bases at J, with 11 bases in the middle. This chain's CDR3 is CASSRELDSYEQYF. DNA for the CDR3: TGTGCCAGCAGCAGGGAACTAGACTCCTACGAGCAGTACTTC.

This clone was counted a single time. This rearrangement joins TRBV4-3 to TRBJ1-2; 10 bases map to TRBD1. The germline gives CDR1 LGHNA, CDR2 YSLEER. Germline trimming cut 4 bases from V and 8 bases from J; bases unmatched to any gene: 7. This CDR3 contains 14 residues. The CDR3 DNA reads as TGCGCCAGCAGCCTAAGCGGACAGGGGGAAGGCTACACCTTC. Translating gives CASSLSGQGEGYTF.

The chain employs TRBV9 and TRBJ1-2; tentative D call: TRBD1 (5 bases). This CDR3 comprises 13 residues. V shed 0 bases and J shed 7 bases, with 10 bases lying between them. CDR1 is SGDLS and CDR2 is YYNGEE in the germline V gene. The CDR3 loop reads CASSVVLGGGYTF. CDR3 coding DNA: TGTGCCAGCAGCGTAGTCCTGGGGGGTGGCTACACCTTC.

The rearrangement links TRBV19 to TRBJ1-2; TRBD1 agrees at 7 bases. In germline, CDR1 is LNHDA, CDR2 SQIVND (reference sequence). The CDR3 runs to 11 residues. The DNA of the CDR3 is TGTGCGCTGCGGACAGGCTATGGCTACACCTTC. Translated: CALRTGYGYTF.

CDR3 DNA sequence: TGTGCCAGCAACCGCGGGACAGGGGGCAAGGCAACTAATGAAAAACTGTTTTTT. Translated: CASNRGTGGKATNEKLFF. V is TRBV7-9 and J is TRBJ1-4; 12 nucleotides match TRBD1. With V trimmed by 7 bases and J by 0 bases, 9 bases remained unmatched. In germline, CDR1 is SEHNR, CDR2 FQNEAQ (reference sequence). This CDR3 is 18 amino acids long.